What follows are 3 T cell receptor beta chains derived from one specimen sequenced in a study of T cell changes during pregnancy in multiple sclerosis. This table comes from immunoSEQ multiplex PCR, and its TCRdb copy is limited to in-frame clones, with some not included. The sample yields more than 55,000 clones, 90% to 95% seen once. This sample comprised peripheral blood, obtained in the third trimester of pregnancy. Receptors originate from a female donor with multiple sclerosis, enrolled in a pregnancy study.

The rearrangement joins TRBV5-4 to TRBJ1-5; 7 nucleotides line up with TRBD1. Germline V gene sequence: CDR1 SGHNT, CDR2 YYREEE (reference sequence). V lost 4 bases, J lost 4 bases, and 8 bases stayed unmatched. There are 15 residues in the CDR3. CDR3 nucleotide sequence: TGTGCCAGCAGCCTACAGGGGTACGGGAATCAGCCCCAGCATTTT. Its translation is CASSLQGYGNQPQHF.

V is TRBV5-4 and J is TRBJ2-7; TRBD1 is a possible D gene (6 bases). Trimming removed 2 bases at V and 4 bases at J, with 7 bases between. The CDR3 is made up of 12 amino acids. The germline CDR1 and CDR2 sequences are SGHNT and YYREEE (reference sequence). CDR3 protein: CASSLQGYEQYF. The CDR3 DNA reads TGTGCCAGCAGCTTACAGGGTTACGAGCAGTACTTC.

The chain recombines TRBV27 with TRBJ2-3; TRBD2 matches at 11 bases. This CDR3 contains 15 residues. Germline CDR1 MNHEY, CDR2 SMNVEV (reference sequence). Germline trimming cut 5 bases from V and 4 bases from J; bases unmatched to any gene: 5. The CDR3 region has the DNA TGTGCCAGCAGTGTGGGACTAGCGGCCTCAGATACGCAGTATTTT. This encodes CASSVGLAASDTQYF.